Following are 21 T cell receptor beta chains from one sample sequenced in a study of blood T cell repertoires in COVID-19. Profiling relied on immunoSEQ multiplex PCR, and the TCRdb table lists in-frame clones only, not all of them. Of about 200,000 clones listed, 80% to 85% are singletons. The specimen sequenced was peripheral blood. These receptors were obtained from a woman in her 70s with COVID-19, enrolled during active disease.

The chain recombines TRBV3-1 (or the pseudogene TRBV3-2) with TRBJ2-1; tentatively, D is TRBD2 (5 bases). CDR1 and CDR2 from the germline V gene are LGHDT and YNNKEL (reference sequence). The CDR3 is 14 residues long. Trimming left V 6 bases short and J 7 bases short, with 16 bases between. The CDR3 region is CASSHNNRGNEQFF. CDR3 in DNA: TGTGCCAGCAGTCATAACAACAGAGGGAATGAGCAGTTCTTC.

This sequence joins TRBV6-4 and TRBJ2-3, with a tentative D call TRBD1 (6 bases). CDR1 MRHNA and CDR2 SNTAGT come from the germline V gene. V dropped 6 bases and J dropped 5 bases, with 6 bases sitting between them. CDR3 length: 11 residues. CDR3 DNA: TGTGCCAGCAGACAGGGAGATACGCAGTATTTT. Amino acids: CASRQGDTQYF.

Details on this clone: Other DNA sequences in this sample translate to the same CDR3. The chain employs TRBV5-1 and TRBJ2-5, with 8 positions matching TRBD1. Losses at the gene ends were 4 bases for V and 5 bases for J; bases not matched to a gene: 4. CDR1 and CDR2 (germline): SGHRS, YFSETQ. This CDR3 has 13 amino acids. The CDR3 sequence: CASSPDRVETQYF. DNA of the CDR3: TGCGCCAGCAGCCCGGACAGGGTGGAGACCCAGTACTTC.

This clone was seen only once. This chain connects TRBV27 to TRBJ2-2, with D maybe TRBD1 (6 bases). Germline V gives CDR1 MNHEY, CDR2 SMNVEV (reference sequence). This CDR3 has 16 amino acids. V gave up 0 bases and J gave up 3 bases, with 11 bases separating them. CDR3 coding DNA: TGTGCCAGCAGTTTATCAAGGGGGTTGGACACCGGGGAGCTGTTTTTT. Its translation is CASSLSRGLDTGELFF.

V gene TRBV10-3 combines with J gene TRBJ2-7, with a possible D match to TRBD2 (5 bases). With 0 bases removed from V and 2 bases from J, the gap between germline ends came to 8 bases. From germline, CDR1 is ENHRY and CDR2 SYGVKD. The CDR3 consists of 14 residues. The chain's CDR3 is CAISESGSAYEQYF. The CDR3 DNA reads TGTGCCATCAGTGAGTCGGGTAGCGCCTACGAGCAGTACTTC.

This clone was detected once. The chain joins TRBV30 to TRBJ1-2; D may be TRBD1 (5 bases). Germline lookup yields CDR1 GTSNPN and CDR2 SVGIG (reference sequence). Trimming left V 0 bases short and J 1 base short, with 6 bases between. The CDR3 sequence is 13 residues long. CDR3 amino acids: CAWSVRGNYGYTF. In DNA, the CDR3 is TGTGCCTGGAGTGTAAGGGGTAACTATGGCTACACCTTC. The full variable domain, with the rest looked up from reference TRBV30 and TRBJ1-2, is SQTIHQWPATLVQPVGSPLSLECTVEGTSNPNLYWYRQAAGRGLQLLFYSVGIGQISSEVPQNLSASRPQDRQFILSSKKLLLSDSGFYLCAWSVRGNYGYTFGSGTRLTVV.

This clone was seen a few times. J is TRBJ1-5 and V is TRBV12-3 or TRBV12-4; D is undetermined. V was clipped by 5 bases and J by 6 bases, with 11 bases between them. This CDR3 region has 13 residues. As DNA, the CDR3 is TGTGCCAGCAGTCCGGGGAGAGCTCAGCCCCAGCATTTT. Translated, it gives CASSPGRAQPQHF.

V is TRBV4-2 and J is TRBJ2-3; 10 nucleotides align to TRBD2. Losses at the gene ends were 4 bases for V and 2 bases for J; bases not matched to a gene: 6. The length of the CDR3 is 16 residues. Germline lookup yields CDR1 LGHNA and CDR2 YNFKEQ. CDR3 DNA sequence: TGTGCCAGCAGCCCCCCTAGCGGGAGAACCACAGATACGCAGTATTTT. Its protein is CASSPPSGRTTDTQYF.

The chain joins TRBV5-4 to TRBJ2-7, with no clear D. V was shortened by 4 bases and J by 4 bases, with 12 bases between the two germline ends. The CDR3 runs 13 residues. Germline V lookup: CDR1 SGHNT, CDR2 YYREEE (reference sequence). The CDR3 DNA sequence: TGTGCCAGCAGCCTCGGGTCAAATTACGAGCAGTACTTC. It yields the protein CASSLGSNYEQYF.

The V and J genes are TRBV28 and TRBJ1-2; D not resolved. This CDR3 is built from 14 residues. Germline loops: CDR1 MDHEN, CDR2 SYDVKM. The germline V and J ends were trimmed by 8 bases and 3 bases, with 16 bases remaining between them. The CDR3 is CASERTGMHYGYTF. DNA of the CDR3: TGTGCCAGCGAGAGGACCGGGATGCACTATGGCTACACCTTC.

This chain connects TRBV5-7 to TRBJ2-7; 7 nucleotides match TRBD2. TRBV5-7 is treated as an ORF (open reading frame) with a function not yet certain. V lost 2 bases, J lost 4 bases, and 9 bases stayed unmatched. The CDR3 contains 15 residues. Here the CDR3 reads CASSFNGAGRYEQYF. In DNA form, the CDR3 reads TGTGCCAGCAGCTTCAATGGGGCCGGGAGGTACGAGCAGTACTTC.

J is TRBJ1-3 and V is TRBV5-1; tentatively, D is TRBD1 (5 bases). Germline CDR1 is SGHRS and CDR2 is YFSETQ. V was cut by 4 bases and J by 0 bases, with 11 bases left in between. This CDR3 is 15 amino acids long. The CDR3 protein is CASSLQGDSGNTIYF. The CDR3 DNA follows: TGCGCCAGCAGCCTTCAGGGCGACTCTGGAAACACCATATATTTT.

The chain combines TRBV6-6 with TRBJ2-7; D uncertain. CDR1 and CDR2 (germline): MNHNY, SVGAGI (reference sequence). Trimming stripped 4 bases from V and 7 bases from J, with 8 bases between. The CDR3 runs to 11 residues. CDR3 nucleotide sequence: TGTGCCAGCAGTTCCATGCGGGAGCAGTACTTC. Translated: CASSSMREQYF.

The J gene is TRBJ2-5, the V gene TRBV9; D is unclear. Germline V gene sequence: CDR1 SGDLS, CDR2 YYNGEE. Between the trimmed V and J ends, which lost 0 bases and 4 bases, there was a span of 7 bases. The CDR3 length is 13 residues. The CDR3 reads CASSVVSGETQYF. The CDR3 DNA follows: TGTGCCAGCAGCGTAGTATCCGGAGAGACCCAGTACTTC.

CDR3 amino acids: CASRFGGPEAFF. DNA for the CDR3: TGTGCCAGCAGATTCGGGGGGCCTGAAGCTTTCTTT. The chain has TRBV2 and TRBJ1-1, with a weak D call TRBD1 (6 bases). This CDR3 region has 12 residues. Germline V gene lookup returns CDR1 SNHLY and CDR2 FYNNEI. Trimming took off 6 bases at V and 6 bases at J, with 11 bases between the two ends.

V usage is TRBV18 and J usage is TRBJ1-4; D call uncertain. This CDR3 is built from 12 residues. The germline V and J ends were trimmed by 10 bases and 8 bases, with 14 bases remaining between them. Per germline, CDR1 KGHSH and CDR2 LQKENI. CDR3 sequence reads: CATVGSGEKLFF. DNA for the CDR3: TGTGCCACCGTTGGATCGGGGGAAAAACTGTTTTTT.

This clone was seen only a few times. The rearrangement joins TRBV19 to TRBJ2-2, with D hard to call. The CDR3 loop spans 15 amino acids. Between the trimmed V and J ends, which lost 0 bases and 3 bases, there was a span of 8 bases. CDR1 is LNHDA, CDR2 SQIVND, per germline (reference sequence). This CDR3 is CASSIDRVHTGELFF. The DNA for the CDR3 is TGTGCCAGTAGTATAGATCGGGTCCACACCGGGGAGCTGTTTTTT.

The chain couples TRBV7-7 to TRBJ2-1, with 16 nucleotides matching TRBD2. Germline values: CDR1 SSHAT, CDR2 FNYEAQ (reference sequence). Losses at the gene ends were 5 bases for V and 10 bases for J; bases not matched to a gene: 11. The CDR3 has 17 amino acids. This chain's CDR3 is CASSAAGTSGRAGEQFF. DNA for the CDR3: TGTGCCAGCAGCGCCGCCGGGACTAGCGGGAGGGCCGGGGAGCAGTTCTTC.

About this clone itself: At the DNA level, this CDR3 is encoded by other sequences in the same sample as well. The J gene is TRBJ1-5, the V gene TRBV18; 8 bases agree with TRBD1. Losses at the gene ends were 3 bases for V and 6 bases for J; bases not matched to a gene: 4. The germline CDR1 and CDR2 sequences are KGHSH and LQKENI. The CDR3 consists of 14 residues. CDR3 nucleotide sequence: TGTGCCAGCTCACCGACAGGGGCGGTTCAGCCCCAGCATTTT. This codes for CASSPTGAVQPQHF.

This clone was picked up a small number of times. The CDR3 DNA sequence: TGTGCCAGCAGCTTAAGGACAGGGGCTGGTAATGAGCAGTTCTTC. Translated, it gives CASSLRTGAGNEQFF. This rearrangement joins TRBV7-6 to TRBJ2-1; 9 bases match TRBD1. The CDR3 is 15 residues long. Germline V gene sequence: CDR1 SGHVS, CDR2 FNYEAQ. With V trimmed by 2 bases and J by 7 bases, 6 bases remained unmatched.

The chain is built from TRBV24-1 and TRBJ2-2, with D possibly TRBD1 on 6 matching bases. The length of the CDR3 is 14 residues. The V end was cut by 6 bases, the J end by 4 bases, with 11 bases between. The germline V gene encodes CDR1 KGHDR and CDR2 SFDVKD. DNA of the CDR3: TGTGCCACCAGTAATGGACAGACCACCGGGGAGCTGTTTTTT. This sequence encodes CATSNGQTTGELFF.